This TCR beta chain is from a study of siplizumab effects on memory and regulatory T cells. In the case of this clone: What it recognizes is unknown.

Study conclusions and caveats: A significant reduction in alloreactive sequences traceable to unstimulated CD4+ memory cells was produced by siplizumab. The study found naive T cells seemingly more diverse than memory cells and seemingly major alloresponse contributors. Tracing alloreactive clones into unstimulated subsets worked for only a minor fraction of them. No assignable naive or memory phenotype existed for roughly 80-97% of proliferating CD4+ or CD8+ clones.

The CDR3 is made up of 15 amino acids. V dropped 6 bases and J dropped 0 bases, with 15 bases sitting between them. Germline lookup yields CDR1 MNHNY and CDR2 SVGAGI (reference sequence). The assay was immunoSEQ multiplex PCR, and TCRdb's table has in-frame clones only and misses some. The table records about 91,000 clones, about 96% of them present only once. This chain joins TRBV6-6 and TRBJ2-7; D ambiguous. Sequenced: naive CD4+ T cells sorted from blood. The sequence was obtained from a human donor in good health. The CDR3 DNA reads as TGTGCCAGCAGAAACGGGCTTCCCGGCTCCTACGAGCAGTACTTC. As protein: CASRNGLPGSYEQYF.